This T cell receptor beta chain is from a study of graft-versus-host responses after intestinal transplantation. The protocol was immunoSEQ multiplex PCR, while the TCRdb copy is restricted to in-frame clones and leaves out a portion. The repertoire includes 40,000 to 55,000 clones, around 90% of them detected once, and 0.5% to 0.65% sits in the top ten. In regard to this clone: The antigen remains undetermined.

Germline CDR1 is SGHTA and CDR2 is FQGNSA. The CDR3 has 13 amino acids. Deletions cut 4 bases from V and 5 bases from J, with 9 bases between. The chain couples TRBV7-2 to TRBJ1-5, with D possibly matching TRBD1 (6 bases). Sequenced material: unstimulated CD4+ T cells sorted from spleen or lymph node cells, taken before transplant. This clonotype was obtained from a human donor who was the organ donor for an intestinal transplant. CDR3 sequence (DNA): TGTGCCAGCAGCTCCCACAGGGATCAGCCCCAGCATTTT. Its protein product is CASSSHRDQPQHF.